Below are 16 T cell receptor beta chains sequenced from a single sample in a study of blood T cell repertoires in COVID-19 (dated by TCRdb to the early 2020s). Libraries were prepared through the immunoSEQ multiplex PCR assay. TCRdb took over this immuneACCESS table, retaining in-frame rearrangements with V and J assigned. Such tables are incomplete; in checked studies, under half of the missing clones stem from an unresolved V gene, and the remainder is unexplained. The sample table lists around 260,000 clones, 91% of them with a count of one. The ten largest account for around 2.5% of the sample. The material sequenced was peripheral blood. These receptors were collected from a person aged 18 to 29 with COVID-19, enrolled during active disease.

This clone was picked up one time. CDR3 DNA sequence: TGCAGCGTTGAAGGGGGAGCGGGACAGGGGTTCTATGAGCAGTTCTTC. Protein product: CSVEGGAGQGFYEQFF. The chain combines TRBV29-1 with TRBJ2-1; 10 bases are a match to TRBD1. V was clipped by 1 base and J by 8 bases; unmatched bases: 11. The CDR3 consists of 16 residues. Germline V gives CDR1 SQVTM, CDR2 ANQGSEA.

The J gene is TRBJ2-5, the V gene TRBV5-6; D possibly corresponds to TRBD1 (5 bases). The germline V and J ends were trimmed by 1 base and 0 bases, with 7 bases remaining between them. The CDR3 has 14 residues. Germline V gives CDR1 SGHDT, CDR2 YYEEEE. DNA of the CDR3: TGTGCCAGCAGCTTGCAACAGGACCAAGAGACCCAGTACTTC. This sequence encodes CASSLQQDQETQYF.

This chain joins TRBV7-8 and TRBJ1-6; no firm D call. The CDR3 runs to 16 residues. Trimming left V 3 bases short and J 9 bases short, with 18 bases between. The germline CDR1 and CDR2 sequences are SGHVS and FQNEAQ. CDR3 in amino acids: CASSFTNPSDRSPLHF. CDR3 coding DNA: TGTGCCAGCAGCTTTACTAACCCCTCGGATCGTTCACCCCTCCACTTT.

This chain links TRBV27 with TRBJ2-7, with D possibly TRBD2 on 5 matching bases. Germline-derived CDR1 and CDR2 are MNHEY and SMNVEV (reference sequence). The CDR3 is made up of 13 amino acids. V dropped 5 bases and J dropped 6 bases, with 14 bases sitting between them. This CDR3 reads CASSPTRAGEQYF. As DNA, the CDR3 is TGTGCCAGCAGTCCGACGAGGGCCGGCGAGCAGTACTTC.

This clone appeared a single time. The chain carries TRBV2 and TRBJ2-5, with TRBD1 matching over 7 bases. Unmatched junction bases numbered 8, after V lost 11 bases and J lost 5 bases. Per germline, CDR1 SNHLY and CDR2 FYNNEI. This CDR3 comprises 12 residues. The chain's CDR3 is CASMGQLETQYF. CDR3 nucleotide sequence: TGTGCCTCTATGGGACAGTTGGAGACCCAGTACTTC.

This clone was seen just once. The rearrangement links TRBV5-1 to TRBJ2-1; D is unclear. With 0 bases removed from V and 6 bases from J, the gap between germline ends came to 10 bases. This CDR3 is built from 14 residues. The germline V gene encodes CDR1 SGHRS and CDR2 YFSETQ. CDR3 DNA: TGCGCCAGCAGCTTGGTGTACGGTCCCAATGAGCAGTTCTTC. It translates to CASSLVYGPNEQFF.

V usage is TRBV6-5 and J usage is TRBJ1-2; no clear D gene. Germline loops: CDR1 MNHEY, CDR2 SVGAGI. This CDR3 is 14 amino acids long. Trimming took off 6 bases at V and 4 bases at J, with 15 bases between the two ends. The CDR3 DNA is TGTGCCAGCAGAAAACAGTTGACAAGCTATGGCTACACCTTC. Protein sequence: CASRKQLTSYGYTF.

The chain carries TRBV4-2 and TRBJ2-3, with D uncertain. V was shortened by 3 bases and J by 6 bases, with 13 bases between the two germline ends. This CDR3 comprises 14 residues. Per germline, CDR1 LGHNA and CDR2 YNFKEQ. CDR3: CASSQSNFLDTQYF. CDR3 sequence (DNA): TGTGCCAGCAGCCAGTCGAACTTTCTTGATACGCAGTATTTT.

The CDR3 DNA reads TGTGCCAGCAGTGCCCACACAGGGCTCGGCAATGAAAAACTGTTTTTT. Translation gives CASSAHTGLGNEKLFF. The chain recombines TRBV28 with TRBJ1-4, with TRBD1 as a possible D gene (6 bases). Per germline, CDR1 MDHEN and CDR2 SYDVKM. The V end was cut by 5 bases, the J end by 5 bases, with 18 bases between. CDR3 length equals 16 residues.

The V gene is TRBV4-1, the J gene TRBJ1-6; D might be TRBD1 (6 bases). The ends were cut back, 3 bases at V and 8 bases at J, with 14 bases in the middle. This CDR3 is 15 amino acids long. CDR1 MGHRA and CDR2 YSYEKL come from the germline V gene. Here the CDR3 reads CASSHLQGNDSPLHF. DNA of the CDR3: TGCGCCAGCAGCCACTTACAGGGTAACGATTCACCCCTCCACTTT.

J is TRBJ2-7 and V is TRBV27, with 11 bases identical to TRBD1. The CDR3 runs to 15 residues. Per germline, CDR1 MNHEY and CDR2 SMNVEV (reference sequence). V lost 5 bases, J lost 2 bases, and 5 bases stayed unmatched. CDR3 protein: CASSPPGQGAYEQYF. The CDR3 DNA reads as TGTGCCAGCAGTCCGCCGGGACAGGGGGCCTACGAGCAGTACTTC.

V is TRBV4-1 and J is TRBJ1-5; the match to TRBD1 covers 10 bases. V gave up 4 bases and J gave up 6 bases; unmatched junction bases: 12. Germline lookup yields CDR1 MGHRA and CDR2 YSYEKL. CDR3 length equals 17 residues. CDR3 loop: CASSLTRDRGIGQPQHF. CDR3 nucleotides: TGCGCCAGCAGCCTCACCCGGGACAGGGGTATTGGTCAGCCCCAGCATTTT.

This chain connects TRBV7-9 to TRBJ2-7; 10 bases fit TRBD1. CDR3 length: 15 residues. Germline CDR1 is SEHNR and CDR2 is FQNEAQ (reference sequence). J gave up 3 bases and V 3 bases, and 5 bases lay outside the gene matches. CDR3 nucleotides: TGTGCCAGCAGCTTGGGGACAGGGGTCATCTACGAGCAGTACTTC. This codes for CASSLGTGVIYEQYF.

The chain recombines TRBV6-5 with TRBJ1-2; TRBD1 aligns across 7 bases. CDR1 MNHEY and CDR2 SVGAGI come from the germline V gene. Trimming cost V 7 bases and J 3 bases; bases outside gene matches: 5. This CDR3 has 13 residues. The CDR3 is CASKTGFDYGYTF. CDR3 in DNA: TGTGCCAGCAAGACAGGGTTCGACTATGGCTACACCTTC.

The chain couples TRBV28 to TRBJ2-3, with D possibly matching TRBD2 (6 bases). Germline CDR1 reads MDHEN; CDR2 reads SYDVKM. This CDR3 is 15 amino acids long. V lost 4 bases and J 2 bases, leaving 13 bases between the germline ends. This chain's CDR3 is CASSSLGGNTDTQYF. The CDR3 DNA is TGTGCCAGCAGTTCCCTTGGCGGGAACACAGATACGCAGTATTTT. Full variable domain (missing parts from reference TRBV28 and TRBJ2-3): DVKVTQSSRYLVKRTGEKVFLECVQDMDHENMFWYRQDPGLGLRLIYFSYDVKMKEKGDIPEGYSVSREKKERFSLILESASTNQTSMYLCASSSLGGNTDTQYFGPGTRLTVL.

The J gene is TRBJ2-3, the V gene TRBV2, with a possible D match to TRBD1 (5 bases). The germline V and J ends were trimmed by 0 bases and 4 bases, with 14 bases remaining between them. Germline CDR1 and CDR2: SNHLY and FYNNEI. This CDR3 contains 16 residues. CDR3 DNA: TGTGCCAGCAGTGAAGCCACAGGCTTCACGGCAGATACGCAGTATTTT. Encoded protein: CASSEATGFTADTQYF.